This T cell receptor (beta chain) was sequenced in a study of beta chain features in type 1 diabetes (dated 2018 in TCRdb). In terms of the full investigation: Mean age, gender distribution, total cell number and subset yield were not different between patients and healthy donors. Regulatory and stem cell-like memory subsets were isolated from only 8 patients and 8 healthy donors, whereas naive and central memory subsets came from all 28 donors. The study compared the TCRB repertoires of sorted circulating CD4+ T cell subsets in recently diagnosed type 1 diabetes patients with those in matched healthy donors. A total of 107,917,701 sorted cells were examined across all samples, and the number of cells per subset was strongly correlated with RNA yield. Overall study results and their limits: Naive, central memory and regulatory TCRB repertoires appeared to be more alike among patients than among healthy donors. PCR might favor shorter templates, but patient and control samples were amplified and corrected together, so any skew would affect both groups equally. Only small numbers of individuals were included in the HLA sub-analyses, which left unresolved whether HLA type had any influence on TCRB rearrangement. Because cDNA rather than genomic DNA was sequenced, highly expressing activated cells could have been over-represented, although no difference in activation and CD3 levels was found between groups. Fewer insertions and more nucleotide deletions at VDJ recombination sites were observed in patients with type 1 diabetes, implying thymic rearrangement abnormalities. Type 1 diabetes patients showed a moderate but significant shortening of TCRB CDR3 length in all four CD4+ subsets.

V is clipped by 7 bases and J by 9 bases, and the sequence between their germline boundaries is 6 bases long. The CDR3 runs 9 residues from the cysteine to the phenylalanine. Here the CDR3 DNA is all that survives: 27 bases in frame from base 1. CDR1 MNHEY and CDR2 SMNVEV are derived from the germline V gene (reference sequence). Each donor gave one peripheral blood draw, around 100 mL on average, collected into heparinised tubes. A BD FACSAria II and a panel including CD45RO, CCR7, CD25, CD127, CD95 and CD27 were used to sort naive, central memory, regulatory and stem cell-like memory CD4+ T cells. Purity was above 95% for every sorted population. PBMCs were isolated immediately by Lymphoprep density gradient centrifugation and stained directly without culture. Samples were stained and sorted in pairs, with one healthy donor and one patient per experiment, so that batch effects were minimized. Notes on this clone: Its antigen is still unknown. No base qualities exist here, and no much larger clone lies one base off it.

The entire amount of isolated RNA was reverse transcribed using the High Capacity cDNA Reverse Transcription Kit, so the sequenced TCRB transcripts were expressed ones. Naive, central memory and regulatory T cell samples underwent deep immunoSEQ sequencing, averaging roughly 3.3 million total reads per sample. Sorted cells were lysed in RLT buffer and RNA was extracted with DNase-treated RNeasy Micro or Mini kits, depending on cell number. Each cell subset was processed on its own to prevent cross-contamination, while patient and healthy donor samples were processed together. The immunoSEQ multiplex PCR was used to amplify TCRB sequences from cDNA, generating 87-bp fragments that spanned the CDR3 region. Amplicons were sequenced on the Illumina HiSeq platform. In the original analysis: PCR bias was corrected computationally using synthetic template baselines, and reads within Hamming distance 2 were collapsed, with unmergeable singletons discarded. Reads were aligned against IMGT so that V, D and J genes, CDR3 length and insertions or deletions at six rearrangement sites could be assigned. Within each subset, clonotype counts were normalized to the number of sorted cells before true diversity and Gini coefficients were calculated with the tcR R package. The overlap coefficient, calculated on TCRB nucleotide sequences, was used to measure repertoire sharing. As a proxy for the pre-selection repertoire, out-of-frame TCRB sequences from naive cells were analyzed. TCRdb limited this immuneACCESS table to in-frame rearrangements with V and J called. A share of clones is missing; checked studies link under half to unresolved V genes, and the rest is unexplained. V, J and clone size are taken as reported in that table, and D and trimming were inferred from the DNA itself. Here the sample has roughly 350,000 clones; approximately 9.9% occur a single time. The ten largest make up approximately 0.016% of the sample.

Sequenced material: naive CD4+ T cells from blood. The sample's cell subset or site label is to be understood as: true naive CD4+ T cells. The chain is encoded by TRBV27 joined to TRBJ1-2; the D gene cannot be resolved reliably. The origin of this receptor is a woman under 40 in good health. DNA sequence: TGTGCCAGCACTAAAAGCTACACCTTC. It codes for CASTKSYTF.